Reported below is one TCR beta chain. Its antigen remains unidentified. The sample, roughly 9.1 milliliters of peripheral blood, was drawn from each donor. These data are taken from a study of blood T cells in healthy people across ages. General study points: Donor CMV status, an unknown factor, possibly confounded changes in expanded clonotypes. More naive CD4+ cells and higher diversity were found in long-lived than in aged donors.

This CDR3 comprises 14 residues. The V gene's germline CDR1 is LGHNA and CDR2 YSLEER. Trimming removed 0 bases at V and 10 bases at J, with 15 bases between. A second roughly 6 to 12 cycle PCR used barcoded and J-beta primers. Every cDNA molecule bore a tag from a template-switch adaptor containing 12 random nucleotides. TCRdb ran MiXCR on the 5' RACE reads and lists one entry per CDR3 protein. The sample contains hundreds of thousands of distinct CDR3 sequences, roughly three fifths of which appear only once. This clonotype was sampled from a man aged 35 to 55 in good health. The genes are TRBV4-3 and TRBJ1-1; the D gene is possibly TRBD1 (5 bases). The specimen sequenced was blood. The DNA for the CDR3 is TGCGCCAGCAGCCAAGATCCAGGTTACGGGGGAGCTTTCTTT. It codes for CASSQDPGYGGAFF.